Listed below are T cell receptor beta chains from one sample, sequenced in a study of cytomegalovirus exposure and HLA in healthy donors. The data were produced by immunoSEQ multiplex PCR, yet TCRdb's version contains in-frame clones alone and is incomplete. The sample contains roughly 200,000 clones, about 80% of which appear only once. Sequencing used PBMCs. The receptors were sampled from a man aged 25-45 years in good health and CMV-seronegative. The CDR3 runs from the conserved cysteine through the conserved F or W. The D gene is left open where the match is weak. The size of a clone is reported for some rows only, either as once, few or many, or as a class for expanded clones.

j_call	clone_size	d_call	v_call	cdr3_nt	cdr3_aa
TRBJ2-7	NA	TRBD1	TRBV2	TGTGCCAGCGGGGACAGTTACGAGCAGTACTTC	CASGDSYEQYF
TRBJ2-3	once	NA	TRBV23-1	TGCGCCAGCAGTCTCCTCCTCCAGGCAGATACGCAGTATTTT	CASSLLLQADTQYF
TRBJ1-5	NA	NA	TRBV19	TGTGCCAGTAGTATTATGGCGGGGATGGTTCAGCCCCAGCATTTT	CASSIMAGMVQPQHF
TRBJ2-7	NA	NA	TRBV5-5	TGTGCCAGCAGCTTATTAGCAAGCTCCTACGAGCAGTACTTC	CASSLLASSYEQYF
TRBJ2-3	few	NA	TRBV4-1	TGCGCCAGCAGCCAAACCTACTCCACAGATACGCAGTATTTT	CASSQTYSTDTQYF
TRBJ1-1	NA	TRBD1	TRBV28	TGTGCCAGCAGTCTAGGGCCACAGGGGCACGGGACTGAAGCTTTCTTT	CASSLGPQGHGTEAFF
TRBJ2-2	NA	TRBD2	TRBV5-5	TGTGCCAGCAGCTCTCGTCCTCTAGCGGGAGAGAGGACCGGGGAGCTGTTTTTT	CASSSRPLAGERTGELFF
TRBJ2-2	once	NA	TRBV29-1	TGCAGCGCTGAATTAGGGGGAAGGGACACCGGGGAGCTGTTTTTT	CSAELGGRDTGELFF
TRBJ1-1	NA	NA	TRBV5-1	TGCGCCAGCAGCTTGGAGGAGATAACTGAAGCTTTCTTT	CASSLEEITEAFF
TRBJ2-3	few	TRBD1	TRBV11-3	TGTGCCAGCAGCCCGGGACAGAGCACAGATACGCAGTATTTT	CASSPGQSTDTQYF
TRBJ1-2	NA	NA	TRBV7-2	TGTGCCAGCAGGCTACAGGGATGGGGAGAATATGGCTACACCTTC	CASRLQGWGEYGYTF
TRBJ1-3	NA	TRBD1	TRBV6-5	TGTGCCAGCAGTTTCGGGACAGGGACTGGAAACACCATATATTTT	CASSFGTGTGNTIYF
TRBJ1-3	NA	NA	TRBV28	TGTGCCAGCAGGGTACAGGGATTCTCTGGAAACACCATATATTTT	CASRVQGFSGNTIYF
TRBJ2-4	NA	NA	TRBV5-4	TGTGCCAGCAGCGGTCGGAATCCCGGGACACCAAACATTCAGTACTTC	CASSGRNPGTPNIQYF
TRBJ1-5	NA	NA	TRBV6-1	TGTGCCAGCAGTCAGGGTTTTGGCCAGCCCCAGCATTTT	CASSQGFGQPQHF
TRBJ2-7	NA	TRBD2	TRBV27	TGTGCCAGCAGGACCCTAGCGGGACTTAGCTCCTACGAGCAGTACTTC	CASRTLAGLSSYEQYF
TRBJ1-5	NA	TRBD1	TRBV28	TGTGCCAGCAGTTTAGCCGGGACAGGTAGCAATCAGCCCCAGCATTTT	CASSLAGTGSNQPQHF
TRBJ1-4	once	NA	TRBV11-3	TGTGCCAGCAGCTCTAATAGCCTTAATGAAAAACTGTTTTTT	CASSSNSLNEKLFF
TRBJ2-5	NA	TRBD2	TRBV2	TGTGCCAGCAGTGGGGGAGGGGAGGAGACCCAGTACTTC	CASSGGGEETQYF
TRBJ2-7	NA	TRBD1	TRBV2	TGTGCCAGCGCTGAGAACAGGGGGTCATACGAGCAGTACTTC	CASAENRGSYEQYF
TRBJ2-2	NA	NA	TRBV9	TGTGCCAGCAGCCCCCAGGGTACCGGGGAGCTGTTTTTT	CASSPQGTGELFF
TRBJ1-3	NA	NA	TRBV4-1	TGCGCCAGCAGCCAAGTAGTACAGAGGGAAAACACCATATATTTT	CASSQVVQRENTIYF
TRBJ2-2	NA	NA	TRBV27	TGTGCCAGCAGTCGTCGAGGGGGGGGGCGAGGCACCGGGGAGCTGTTTTTT	CASSRRGGGRGTGELFF
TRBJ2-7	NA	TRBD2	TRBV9	TGTGCCAGCAGCGTAATAAGCGGGAGTTACGAGCAGTACTTC	CASSVISGSYEQYF
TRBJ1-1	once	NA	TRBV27	TGTGCCATAGTAGGACGGCCGGCGGGTGAAGCTTTCTTT	CAIVGRPAGEAFF
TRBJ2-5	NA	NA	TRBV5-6	TGTGCCAGCAGCTTGCCCGGGACTAGGCACGCAGGGGGGACCCAGTACTTC	CASSLPGTRHAGGTQYF
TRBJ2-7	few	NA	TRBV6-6	TGTGCCAGCAGTTACTCGTACAACTACGAGCAGTACTTC	CASSYSYNYEQYF
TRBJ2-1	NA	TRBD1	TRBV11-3	TGTGCCAACAGCTCTGCCGGGACAGGGGGCGAAAATGAGCAGTTCTTC	CANSSAGTGGENEQFF
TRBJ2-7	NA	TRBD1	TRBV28	TGTGCCAGCAGTAAACAAAAGGGACAGCCAAAATCCTACGAGCAGTACTTC	CASSKQKGQPKSYEQYF
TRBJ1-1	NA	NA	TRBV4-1	TGCGCCAGCAGCCAAGAAGCAGGGTTGACTGAAGCTTTCTTT	CASSQEAGLTEAFF
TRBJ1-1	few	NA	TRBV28	TGTGCCAGCAGGTTACCTGTGAACACTGAAGCTTTCTTT	CASRLPVNTEAFF
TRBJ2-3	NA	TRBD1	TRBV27	TGTGCCAGCAGTGCGAGGGACAGGGGATTTGGGACAGATACGCAGTATTTT	CASSARDRGFGTDTQYF
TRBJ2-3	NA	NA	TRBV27	TGTGCCAGCAGTTTCTGGGCCATAGATGGAGATACGCAGTATTTT	CASSFWAIDGDTQYF
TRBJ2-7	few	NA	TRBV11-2	TGTGCCAGCAGCTTAGATCGCTACGAGCAGTACTTC	CASSLDRYEQYF
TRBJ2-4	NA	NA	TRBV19	TGTGCCAGTAGTATAGATCGGGCGGGGGCCCCTTCCAAAAACATTCAGTACTTC	CASSIDRAGAPSKNIQYF
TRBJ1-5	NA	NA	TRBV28	TGTGCCAGCAGACCCCCAGGCCCCGAATGGGGCAATCAGCCCCAGCATTTT	CASRPPGPEWGNQPQHF
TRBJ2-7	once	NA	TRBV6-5	TGTGCCAGCAGTTACAGGGGTTTCCACGAGCAGTACTTC	CASSYRGFHEQYF
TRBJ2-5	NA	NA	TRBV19	TGTGCCAGTAGTATAGGCCGGCAGGCCACCCAAGAGACCCAGTACTTC	CASSIGRQATQETQYF
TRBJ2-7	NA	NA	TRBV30	TGTGCCTGGAGTGCAACTTACAGGGTCTACGAGCAGTACTTC	CAWSATYRVYEQYF
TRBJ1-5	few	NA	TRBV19	TGTGCCAGTAGTATAGGCGTCACGGGAAGTTTT	CASSIGVTGSF
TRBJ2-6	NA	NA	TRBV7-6	TGTGCCAGTTCTTCTGGGGCCAACGTCCTGACTTTC	CASSSGANVLTF
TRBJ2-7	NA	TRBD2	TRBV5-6	TGTGCCAGCAGCTTGGCGACGGGAGGGCCTCTCGAGCAGTACTTC	CASSLATGGPLEQYF
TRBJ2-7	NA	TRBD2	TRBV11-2	TGTGCCAGCAGCTTACGAGGGGCGGGAGGGGATCGCAGCGAGCAGTACTTC	CASSLRGAGGDRSEQYF
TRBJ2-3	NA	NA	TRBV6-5	TGTGCCAGCAGTTACTCGGGCACCACAGATACGCAGTATTTT	CASSYSGTTDTQYF
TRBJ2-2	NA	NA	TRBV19	TGTGCCAGTAGTATCGGCAGGGTGGGCGGGGAGCTGTTTTTT	CASSIGRVGGELFF
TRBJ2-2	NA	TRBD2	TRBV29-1	TGCAGCGGGTGGGGGAGCGGGAGGGCCGCCGGGGAGCTGTTTTTT	CSGWGSGRAAGELFF
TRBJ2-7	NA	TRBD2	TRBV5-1	TGCGCCAGCAGACCTAGCGGGAGCCTCAACGAGCAGTACTTC	CASRPSGSLNEQYF
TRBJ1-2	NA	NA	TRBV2	TGTGCCAGCAGTGACAGATCTAACTATGGCTACACCTTC	CASSDRSNYGYTF
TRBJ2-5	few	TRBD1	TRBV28	TGTGCCAGCAGTTCGACCCTCCCGGGACAGGGAGGAGAGACCCAGTACTTC	CASSSTLPGQGGETQYF
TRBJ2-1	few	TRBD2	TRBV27	TGTGCCAGCAGTGAGGTGACTAGCGAGAATGAGCAGTTCTTC	CASSEVTSENEQFF
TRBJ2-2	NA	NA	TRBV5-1	TGCGCCAGCAGCTTGCTGCCCAGGGAGGCGAGCGGGGAGCTGTTTTTT	CASSLLPREASGELFF
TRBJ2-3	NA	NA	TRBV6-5	TGTGCCAGCAGTTACTATCCCCCTCGGGATACGCAGTATTTT	CASSYYPPRDTQYF
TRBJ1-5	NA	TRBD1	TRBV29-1	TGCAGCGTGATGGGACAGGGAAATCAGCCCCAGCATTTT	CSVMGQGNQPQHF
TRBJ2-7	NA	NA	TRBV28	TGTGCCAGCAGTTTCCGGAGGGCCTGGTACGAGCAGTACTTC	CASSFRRAWYEQYF